The source of this T cell receptor (beta chain) is a study of T cells in localized non-small cell lung cancer. Sequencing was performed with immunoSEQ multiplex PCR; in TCRdb, only in-frame clones are kept and a portion is missing. The top ten clones hold 15% to 20% of a sample with about 1,400 clones, roughly a third of them seen once. The CDR3 spans 17 residues. Germline-derived CDR1 and CDR2 are MGHRA and YSYEKL. Germline trimming cut 0 bases from V and 2 bases from J; bases unmatched to any gene: 4. This clone was counted a few times. Sequencing used lung tumor tissue, obtained before any cancer treatment. The chain links TRBV4-1 to TRBJ2-1; TRBD2 aligns across 10 bases. The clonotype comes from a man aged 35 to 69 with stage II lung adenocarcinoma. The DNA of the CDR3 is TGCGCCAGCAGCCAAGATCCTAGCGGGAGCCCCTACAATGAGCAGTTCTTC. Protein: CASSQDPSGSPYNEQFF.